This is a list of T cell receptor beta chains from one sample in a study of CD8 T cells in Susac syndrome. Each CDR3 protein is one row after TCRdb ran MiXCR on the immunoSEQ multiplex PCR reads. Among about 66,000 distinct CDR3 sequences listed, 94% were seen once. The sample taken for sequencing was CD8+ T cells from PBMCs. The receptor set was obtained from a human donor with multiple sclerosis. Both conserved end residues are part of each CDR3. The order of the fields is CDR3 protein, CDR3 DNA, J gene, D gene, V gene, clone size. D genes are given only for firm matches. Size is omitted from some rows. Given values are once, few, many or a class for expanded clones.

CDR3aa: CASSLQGPDYYNEQFF
CDR3nt: TGTGCCAGCAGTCTACAGGGACCCGACTACTACAATGAGCAGTTCTTC
j_gene: TRBJ2-1
d_gene: NA
v_gene: TRBV27
abundance: NA

CDR3aa: CASSQETSGYYEQYF
CDR3nt: TGCGCCAGCAGCCAAGAGACTAGCGGATACTACGAGCAGTACTTC
j_gene: TRBJ2-7
d_gene: TRBD2
v_gene: TRBV4-1
abundance: NA

CDR3aa: CSAPSGESSYEQYF
CDR3nt: TGCAGTGCCCCTTCGGGCGAGTCCTCCTACGAGCAGTACTTC
j_gene: TRBJ2-7
d_gene: NA
v_gene: TRBV20-1
abundance: NA

CDR3aa: CASSLGTNGVEQFF
CDR3nt: TGTGCCAGCAGCTTGGGGACCAACGGGGTGGAGCAGTTCTTC
j_gene: TRBJ2-1
d_gene: NA
v_gene: TRBV5-4
abundance: NA

CDR3aa: CASSEVGRTGGYEQYF
CDR3nt: TGTGCCAGCAGTGAAGTTGGGAGGACAGGGGGCTACGAGCAGTACTTC
j_gene: TRBJ2-7
d_gene: TRBD1
v_gene: TRBV2
abundance: NA

CDR3aa: CASTPNSGTRYNEQFF
CDR3nt: TGTGCCAGCACTCCCAACAGCGGGACGCGTTACAATGAGCAGTTCTTC
j_gene: TRBJ2-1
d_gene: TRBD2
v_gene: TRBV12-3/TRBV12-4
abundance: NA

CDR3aa: CASSATSGSRGEQFF
CDR3nt: TGTGCCAGCAGCGCCACTAGCGGGAGTAGGGGTGAGCAGTTCTTC
j_gene: TRBJ2-1
d_gene: TRBD2
v_gene: TRBV7-9
abundance: NA

CDR3aa: CASSPVVPRAHNEQFF
CDR3nt: TGTGCCAGCAGCCCGGTGGTCCCACGGGCACACAATGAGCAGTTCTTC
j_gene: TRBJ2-1
d_gene: NA
v_gene: TRBV7-9
abundance: NA

CDR3aa: CSAIKLDGPSYEQYF
CDR3nt: TGCAGTGCTATTAAACTGGACGGACCCTCCTACGAGCAGTACTTC
j_gene: TRBJ2-7
d_gene: NA
v_gene: TRBV20-1
abundance: NA

CDR3aa: CASSPGTSGIETQYF
CDR3nt: TGTGCCAGCAGCCCCGGGACTAGCGGGATAGAGACCCAGTACTTC
j_gene: TRBJ2-5
d_gene: TRBD2
v_gene: TRBV7-3
abundance: NA

CDR3aa: CSVEAEITDTQYF
CDR3nt: TGCAGCGTTGAAGCAGAGATTACAGATACGCAGTATTTT
j_gene: TRBJ2-3
d_gene: NA
v_gene: TRBV29-1
abundance: NA

CDR3aa: CSVTNPRAGEWVETQYF
CDR3nt: TGCAGCGTTACCAACCCCCGGGCGGGAGAATGGGTGGAGACCCAGTACTTC
j_gene: TRBJ2-5
d_gene: TRBD2
v_gene: TRBV29-1
abundance: NA

CDR3aa: CAWGEGVYNSPLHF
CDR3nt: TGTGCCTGGGGGGAAGGAGTCTATAATTCACCCCTCCACTTT
j_gene: TRBJ1-6
d_gene: NA
v_gene: TRBV30
abundance: NA

CDR3aa: CATTSSDTYEQYF
CDR3nt: TGTGCCACCACCTCCTCGGATACGTACGAGCAGTACTTC
j_gene: TRBJ2-7
d_gene: NA
v_gene: TRBV25-1
abundance: NA

CDR3aa: CASSLGQGTETQYF
CDR3nt: TGTGCCAGCAGCTTAGGACAGGGAACGGAGACCCAGTACTTC
j_gene: TRBJ2-5
d_gene: TRBD1
v_gene: TRBV7-9
abundance: once

CDR3aa: CASSFGLAGREQYF
CDR3nt: TGTGCCAGCAGTTTTGGGCTAGCCGGGCGGGAGCAGTACTTC
j_gene: TRBJ2-7
d_gene: NA
v_gene: TRBV12-3/TRBV12-4
abundance: NA

CDR3aa: CASSFRLAGRSEETQYF
CDR3nt: TGTGCCAGCAGTTTTAGACTAGCGGGGCGCTCGGAGGAGACCCAGTACTTC
j_gene: TRBJ2-5
d_gene: TRBD2
v_gene: TRBV12-3/TRBV12-4
abundance: NA

CDR3aa: CASSFMDSPISYEQYF
CDR3nt: TGTGCCAGCAGCTTCATGGACAGCCCAATCTCCTACGAGCAGTACTTC
j_gene: TRBJ2-7
d_gene: NA
v_gene: TRBV7-9
abundance: NA

CDR3aa: CASSFRESSYEQYF
CDR3nt: TGTGCCAGCAGTTTCCGGGAGAGCTCCTACGAGCAGTACTTC
j_gene: TRBJ2-7
d_gene: NA
v_gene: TRBV27
abundance: NA

CDR3aa: CASSDTLGGSEQYF
CDR3nt: TGTGCCAGCAGTGACACCCTTGGGGGGAGCGAGCAGTACTTC
j_gene: TRBJ2-7
d_gene: NA
v_gene: TRBV6-4
abundance: NA

CDR3aa: CSVDSGINSYEQYF
CDR3nt: TGCAGCGTAGATAGCGGGATAAACTCCTACGAGCAGTACTTC
j_gene: TRBJ2-7
d_gene: TRBD2
v_gene: TRBV29-1
abundance: NA

CDR3aa: CASSSLAGGTDTQYF
CDR3nt: TGTGCCAGCAGCTCTCTAGCGGGAGGAACAGATACGCAGTATTTT
j_gene: TRBJ2-3
d_gene: TRBD2
v_gene: TRBV7-3
abundance: NA

CDR3aa: CASSSALAGLGETQYF
CDR3nt: TGTGCCAGCAGTTCCGCCTTAGCGGGGTTGGGGGAGACCCAGTACTTC
j_gene: TRBJ2-5
d_gene: TRBD2
v_gene: TRBV28
abundance: NA

CDR3aa: CASNLMGTDTQYF
CDR3nt: TGTGCCAGCAATTTAATGGGAACAGATACGCAGTATTTT
j_gene: TRBJ2-3
d_gene: NA
v_gene: TRBV12-3/TRBV12-4
abundance: NA

CDR3aa: CASSLGGHPLVHTQYF
CDR3nt: TGTGCCAGCAGTTTAGGTGGCCATCCCCTGGTACATACGCAGTATTTT
j_gene: TRBJ2-3
d_gene: NA
v_gene: TRBV6-5
abundance: medium-sized

CDR3aa: CASSQASGGGADTQYF
CDR3nt: TGCGCCAGCAGCCAAGCGAGCGGCGGGGGGGCAGATACGCAGTATTTT
j_gene: TRBJ2-3
d_gene: TRBD2
v_gene: TRBV4-3
abundance: NA

CDR3aa: CSARDQGVAGDYYEQYF
CDR3nt: TGCAGTGCTAGAGATCAGGGAGTAGCGGGGGACTACTACGAGCAGTACTTC
j_gene: TRBJ2-7
d_gene: TRBD2
v_gene: TRBV20-1
abundance: NA

CDR3aa: CATSGESVGQYF
CDR3nt: TGTGCCACCAGCGGTGAGTCGGTCGGGCAGTACTTC
j_gene: TRBJ2-7
d_gene: NA
v_gene: TRBV15
abundance: NA

CDR3aa: CATSPVGGNNEQFF
CDR3nt: TGTGCCACCAGTCCGGTCGGGGGAAACAATGAGCAGTTCTTC
j_gene: TRBJ2-1
d_gene: NA
v_gene: TRBV24-1
abundance: NA

CDR3aa: CASSSPGLNQPQHF
CDR3nt: TGTGCCAGCAGTTCTCCAGGGCTTAATCAGCCCCAGCATTTT
j_gene: TRBJ1-5
d_gene: NA
v_gene: TRBV28
abundance: NA

CDR3aa: CSGRALSSYEQYF
CDR3nt: TGCAGTGGCAGGGCCCTTAGCTCCTACGAGCAGTACTTC
j_gene: TRBJ2-7
d_gene: NA
v_gene: TRBV20-1
abundance: NA

CDR3aa: CASRTGGQYEQYF
CDR3nt: TGTGCCAGCCGGACAGGGGGCCAGTACGAGCAGTACTTC
j_gene: TRBJ2-7
d_gene: TRBD1
v_gene: TRBV27
abundance: NA

CDR3aa: CASSVRGLGGSDTQYF
CDR3nt: TGTGCCAGCAGCGTACGGGGGCTTGGAGGTTCAGATACGCAGTATTTT
j_gene: TRBJ2-3
d_gene: NA
v_gene: TRBV9
abundance: NA

CDR3aa: CASSQVGGGETQYF
CDR3nt: TGCGCCAGCAGCCAAGTCGGCGGGGGAGAGACCCAGTACTTC
j_gene: TRBJ2-5
d_gene: TRBD2
v_gene: TRBV4-3
abundance: NA

CDR3aa: CSVDLKGYGTDTQYF
CDR3nt: TGCAGCGTTGACCTCAAGGGTTACGGCACAGATACGCAGTATTTT
j_gene: TRBJ2-3
d_gene: NA
v_gene: TRBV29-1
abundance: once

CDR3aa: CASSLGQGHTGELFF
CDR3nt: TGTGCCAGCAGCTTGGGCCAGGGCCACACCGGGGAGCTGTTTTTT
j_gene: TRBJ2-2
d_gene: NA
v_gene: TRBV7-6
abundance: NA

CDR3aa: CASSIGPADTQYF
CDR3nt: TGTGCCAGTAGTATTGGGCCCGCAGATACGCAGTATTTT
j_gene: TRBJ2-3
d_gene: NA
v_gene: TRBV19
abundance: NA

CDR3aa: CAWSTATGTDGYTF
CDR3nt: TGTGCCTGGAGTACCGCCACAGGGACCGATGGCTACACCTTC
j_gene: TRBJ1-2
d_gene: NA
v_gene: TRBV30
abundance: NA

CDR3aa: CASSLQNEQFF
CDR3nt: TGTGCCAGCAGTTTACAAAATGAGCAGTTCTTC
j_gene: TRBJ2-1
d_gene: NA
v_gene: TRBV28
abundance: NA

CDR3aa: CASSFRQIYNSPLHF
CDR3nt: TGTGCCAGCAGCTTTCGGCAGATCTATAATTCACCCCTCCACTTT
j_gene: TRBJ1-6
d_gene: NA
v_gene: TRBV13
abundance: NA

CDR3aa: CASSRFGLAGIYEQYF
CDR3nt: TGTGCCAGCAGTCGTTTTGGACTAGCGGGGATATACGAGCAGTACTTC
j_gene: TRBJ2-7
d_gene: TRBD2
v_gene: TRBV12-3/TRBV12-4
abundance: NA